A selection of T cell receptor beta chains follows, all from one sample in a study of vaccination effects on CD4 cells after COVID-19. The assay was immunoSEQ multiplex PCR, and TCRdb's table has in-frame clones only and misses some. Seen here are 65,000 to 90,000 clones, about 70% observed once, and the top ten hold 2.5% to 3%. No antigen is known for these receptors. This material consisted of CD4+ T cells from PBMCs cultured with HCoV-NL63 spike peptides, taken before COVID-19 vaccination. Receptor source: a human donor who received a COVID-19 vaccine. The CDR3 runs from the conserved cysteine through the conserved F or W. Each record gives: V gene, CDR3 length, J gene, CDR3 protein.

>TRBV5-1|14|TRBJ2-2
CASSSKTGEGELFF
>TRBV7-3|12|TRBJ2-1
CASSFSGNEQFF
>TRBV6-1|14|TRBJ2-2
CASSRTSGGAELFF
>TRBV5-1|17|TRBJ2-6
CASSGGTGFFGANVLTF
>TRBV6-1|16|TRBJ1-5
CASSESAQPSNQPQHF
>TRBV6-5|15|TRBJ2-6
CASSIRQSGANVLTF
>TRBV4-3|16|TRBJ1-2
CASSQDVSRAGYGYTF
>TRBV7-6|14|TRBJ1-6
CASSLASKNSPLHF
>TRBV27|13|TRBJ1-1
CASSATANTEAFF
>TRBV24-1|18|TRBJ2-5
CATSHRTGGGLAQETQYF
>TRBV6-5|15|TRBJ1-4
CASRPTGATNEKLFF
>TRBV4-1|13|TRBJ2-5
CASSQVDRETQYF
>TRBV28|16|TRBJ1-1
CASIDFTGRGGTEAFF
>TRBV13|17|TRBJ1-1
CASSLNMGARVNTEAFF
>TRBV9|15|TRBJ2-1
CASSPPQGGDNEQFF
>TRBV5-1|19|TRBJ2-2
CASSHFTSGGAGGTGELFF
>TRBV28|17|TRBJ1-1
CASSPLGRPEAATEAFF
>TRBV30|15|TRBJ1-5
CAWSGDRGKGQPQHF
>TRBV19|13|TRBJ1-4
CASNRGPDEKLFF
>TRBV6-5|12|TRBJ1-2
CASSYQGVGYTF
>TRBV4-3|14|TRBJ2-2
CASSQERNTGELFF
>TRBV4-1|16|TRBJ1-3
CASSHPYRGPGNTIYF
>TRBV10-1|18|TRBJ1-2
CASSETIRGQVANYGYTF